This T cell receptor (beta chain) was obtained from a study of cytomegalovirus exposure and HLA in healthy donors. On the study more broadly: Earlier results showed some 120 million unique TCR beta sequences derived from roughly 200 million T cells.

General study points: It was likely that a cluster of highly shared sequence variants was a sequencing artifact.

Worth noting for this clone: Antigen unknown.

The PCR contained 60 Vbeta and 13 Jbeta primers. The authors' processing: Later, some 75 million unique TCR beta chains were counted in an analysis, and approximately 10 million of them were shared. Measured with immunoSEQ multiplex PCR; TCRdb has only the in-frame clones, and not every one. V, J and clone size are taken as reported in that table, and D and trimming were inferred from the DNA itself. The table records 200,000 or so clones, roughly 84% of them present only once. This sequence originates from a boy aged 10-17 years in good health and CMV-seronegative. Sequencing input: PBMCs.

The CDR3 loop is CAIGGDRGLELFF. The CDR3 DNA follows: TGTGCCATCGGGGGGGACAGGGGATTGGAGCTGTTTTTT. The chain is built from TRBV10-3 and TRBJ2-2; the match to TRBD1 covers 10 bases. The trim removed 8 bases at V and 10 bases at J, leaving 7 bases unmatched. This CDR3 region has 13 residues. Germline V gene lookup returns CDR1 ENHRY and CDR2 SYGVKD.